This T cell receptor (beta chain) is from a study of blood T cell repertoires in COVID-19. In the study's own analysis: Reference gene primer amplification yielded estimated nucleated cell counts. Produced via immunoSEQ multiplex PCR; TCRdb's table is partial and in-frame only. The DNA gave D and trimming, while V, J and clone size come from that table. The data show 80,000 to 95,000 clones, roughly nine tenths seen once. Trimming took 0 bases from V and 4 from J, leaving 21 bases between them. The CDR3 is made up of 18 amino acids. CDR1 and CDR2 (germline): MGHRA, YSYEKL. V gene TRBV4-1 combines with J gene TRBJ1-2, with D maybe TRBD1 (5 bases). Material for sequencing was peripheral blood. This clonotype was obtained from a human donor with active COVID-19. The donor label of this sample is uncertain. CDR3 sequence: CASSQERGQGGYGYGYTF. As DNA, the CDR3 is TGCGCCAGCAGCCAAGAACGAGGCCAGGGAGGCTACGGCTATGGCTACACCTTC.